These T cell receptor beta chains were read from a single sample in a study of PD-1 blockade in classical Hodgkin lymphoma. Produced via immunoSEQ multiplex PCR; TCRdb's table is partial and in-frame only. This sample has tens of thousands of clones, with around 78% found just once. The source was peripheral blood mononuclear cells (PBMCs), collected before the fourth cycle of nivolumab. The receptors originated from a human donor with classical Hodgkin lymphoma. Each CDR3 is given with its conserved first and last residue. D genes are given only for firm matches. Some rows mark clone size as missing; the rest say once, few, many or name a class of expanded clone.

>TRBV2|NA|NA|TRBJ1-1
CASKRGETEAFF
TGTGCCAGCAAGAGGGGCGAGACTGAAGCTTTCTTT
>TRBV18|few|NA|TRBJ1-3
CASSPSISGNTIYF
TGTGCCAGCTCACCATCGATCTCTGGAAACACCATATATTTT
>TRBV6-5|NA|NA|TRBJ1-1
CASSSEGGRLEAFF
TGTGCCAGCAGTTCCGAAGGGGGGCGACTTGAAGCTTTCTTT
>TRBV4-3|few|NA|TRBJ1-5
CASSQDKGGWQPQHF
TGCGCCAGCAGCCAAGATAAGGGAGGATGGCAGCCCCAGCATTTT
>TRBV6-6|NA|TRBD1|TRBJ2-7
CASSRTGGGYEQYF
TGTGCCAGCAGCCGGACAGGGGGAGGCTACGAGCAGTACTTC
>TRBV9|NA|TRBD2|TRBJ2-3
CASSAPSGGRTDTQYF
TGTGCCAGCAGCGCCCCTAGCGGGGGGCGCACAGATACGCAGTATTTT
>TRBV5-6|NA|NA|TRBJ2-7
CASSLSSYEQYF
TGTGCCAGCAGCCTAAGCTCCTACGAGCAGTACTTC
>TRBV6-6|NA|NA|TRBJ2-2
CASSYSGGNTGELFF
TGTGCCAGCAGTTACTCCGGGGGGAACACCGGGGAGCTGTTTTTT
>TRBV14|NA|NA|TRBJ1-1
CASSQVSSGPSRETEAFF
TGTGCCAGCAGCCAGGTTTCATCGGGACCCTCCAGGGAGACTGAAGCTTTCTTT
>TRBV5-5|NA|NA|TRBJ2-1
CASSPTGTAPYNEQFF
TGTGCCAGCAGCCCGACCGGGACGGCCCCCTACAATGAGCAGTTCTTC
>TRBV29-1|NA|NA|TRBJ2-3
CSVVRGFSADTQYF
TGCAGCGTTGTTCGAGGGTTTAGCGCAGATACGCAGTATTTT
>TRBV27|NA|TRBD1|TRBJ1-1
CASSLTPQGAGTEAFF
TGTGCCAGCAGTTTAACGCCACAGGGGGCGGGTACTGAAGCTTTCTTT
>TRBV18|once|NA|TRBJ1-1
CASSPLGGTDTEAFF
TGTGCCAGCTCACCCCTGGGAGGTACTGACACTGAAGCTTTCTTT
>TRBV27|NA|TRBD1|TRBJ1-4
CASSLIPGGPNEKLFF
TGTGCCAGCAGTTTAATACCAGGGGGACCTAATGAAAAACTGTTTTTT
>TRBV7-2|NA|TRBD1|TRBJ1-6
CASSLATGANSPLHF
TGTGCCAGCAGCTTAGCGACAGGGGCTAATTCACCCCTCCACTTT
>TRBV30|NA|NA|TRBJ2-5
CAWSVLTPQETQYF
TGTGCCTGGAGTGTACTGACACCACAAGAGACCCAGTACTTC
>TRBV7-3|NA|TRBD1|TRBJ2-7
CASSLGTGYEQYF
TGTGCCAGCAGCTTAGGGACAGGGTATGAGCAGTACTTC
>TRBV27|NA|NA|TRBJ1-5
CASSFGNPLLQHF
TGTGCCAGCAGTTTTGGGAACCCACTACTCCAGCATTTT
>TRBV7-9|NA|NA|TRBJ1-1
CASSFESGTQAFF
TGTGCCAGCAGCTTTGAATCCGGGACTCAAGCTTTCTTT
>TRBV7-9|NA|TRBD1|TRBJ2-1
CASSDTGGAFYNEQFF
TGTGCCAGCAGCGATACAGGGGGCGCTTTTTACAATGAGCAGTTCTTC
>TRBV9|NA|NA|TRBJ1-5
CASSALGVSNQPQHF
TGTGCCAGCAGCGCCCTTGGGGTTAGCAATCAGCCCCAGCATTTT
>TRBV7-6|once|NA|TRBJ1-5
CASSLMENQPQHF
TGTGCCAGCAGCTTAATGGAAAATCAGCCCCAGCATTTT
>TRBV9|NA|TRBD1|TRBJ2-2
CASSPQGDTGELFF
TGTGCCAGCAGCCCCCAGGGGGACACCGGGGAGCTGTTTTTT